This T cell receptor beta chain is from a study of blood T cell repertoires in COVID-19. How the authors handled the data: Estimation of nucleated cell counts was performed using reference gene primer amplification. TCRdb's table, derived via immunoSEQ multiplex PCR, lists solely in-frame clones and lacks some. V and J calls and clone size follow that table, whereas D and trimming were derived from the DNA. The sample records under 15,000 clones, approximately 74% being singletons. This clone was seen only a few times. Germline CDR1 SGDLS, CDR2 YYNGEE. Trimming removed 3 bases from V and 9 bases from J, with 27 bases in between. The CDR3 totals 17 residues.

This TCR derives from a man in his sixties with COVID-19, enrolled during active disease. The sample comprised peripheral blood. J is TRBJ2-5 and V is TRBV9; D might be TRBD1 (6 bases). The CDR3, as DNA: TGTGCCAGCAGCGCGGCCCCCAGGGGCGCACCCTTCGGGTCCCAGTACTTC. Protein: CASSAAPRGAPFGSQYF.